This T cell receptor (beta chain) is from a study of T cell responses to AZD1222 COVID-19 vaccine. Looking at the study overall: Doses given second, at about 4 or about 12 weeks, were pooled.

General observations from the study: Donor demographics were predominantly white British with a female majority; clonal diversity may be underestimated. Rises in breadth and depth of Spike-specific TCRs came after two AZD1222 doses. Of spike-specific TCRs, nearly half reportedly target regions left unmutated in variants.

Profiled with immunoSEQ multiplex PCR; TCRdb holds only in-frame clones, not every one. The table lists about 76,000 clones, around nine tenths of them singletons. Comment on this clone: Its antigen is still unknown.

This material consisted of peripheral blood, taken on day 0 of AZD1222 vaccination. The clonotype was recovered from an adult in good health.

The CDR3, as DNA: TGTGCCAGCAGCGTAGTTGAGGGGGCGAACTATGGCTACACCTTC. As protein: CASSVVEGANYGYTF. This chain links TRBV9 with TRBJ1-2; the match to TRBD1 covers 7 bases. The germline V gene encodes CDR1 SGDLS and CDR2 YYNGEE. The CDR3 has 15 amino acids. Unmatched junction bases numbered 4, after V lost 0 bases and J lost 2 bases.